This T cell receptor (beta chain) was identified during a study of molecular identifiers for immune sequencing clone quantification. Previously described methods with listed TCR primers produced the bulk TCR libraries. TCRdb independently ran MiXCR on the PCR reads; one entry per CDR3 protein. Of some 580,000 distinct CDR3 sequences listed, around 25% were seen once; the top ten hold 0.75% to 0.8%. Source material for naive CD8 libraries was roughly 18,000 to 1,000,000 sorted cells, with 10%, 30% or 50% RNA. As regards this clonotype: What it binds is not known. One base away lies a much larger clone, so this may be a sequencing read error.

Overall study findings and caveats: A shared barcode on identical TCR molecules could lead to underestimated sizes for highly expanded clones.

The CDR3 loop spans 13 amino acids. CDR1 and CDR2 (germline): DFQATT, SNEGSKA (reference sequence). The source material was naive CD8+ T cells from blood, with Jurkat cell RNA spiked in. Subset denoted: FACS-sorted CD8+CD4-CCR7+CD45RA+ naive T cells. The gene calls are TRBV20-1 and TRBJ2-7; a possible D gene is TRBD1 (6 bases). This receptor was taken from a human donor in good health. Some libraries in this study had Jurkat cell RNA spiked in. Written as DNA, the CDR3 is TGCGGTGCTAGAGCGACAGGTTCGCCCGAGCAGTACTTC. Amino acid sequence: CGARATGSPEQYF.